These 19 T cell receptor beta chains came from one sample sequenced in a study of CD8 T cells in ankylosing spondylitis. Via MiXCR, TCRdb re-called the 5' RACE reads, giving one row per CDR3 protein. The sample holds about 360,000 distinct CDR3 sequences; about 15% are singletons and the top ten take about 1.1%. The material sequenced was blood, either unsorted or a sorted T cell fraction (not recorded which). These receptors originate from a male donor with ankylosing spondylitis or in good health (not recorded which).

This CDR3 reads CARTRAGSSYEQYF. For the CDR3, the DNA is TGTGCCAGGACTAGGGCGGGGAGCTCCTACGAGCAGTACTTC. The gene calls are TRBV21-1 and TRBJ2-7; the table's D call, TRBD2, was not checked against the DNA. TRBV21-1 is a listed pseudogene. The CDR3 contains 14 residues.

The rearrangement joins TRBV25-1 to TRBJ2-3; no firm D call. The V end lost 1 base, the J end lost 1 base, and 3 bases lay between the germline ends. The CDR3 totals 13 residues. Germline CDR1 and CDR2: MGHDK and SYGVNS. CDR3 in amino acids: CASSEWGTDTQYF. The CDR3 region has the DNA TGTGCCAGCAGTGAATGGGGCACAGATACGCAGTATTTT.

This clonotype was picked up a small number of times. The chain carries TRBV4-1 and TRBJ2-6, with TRBD1 matching 9 bases. This CDR3 spans 18 amino acids. V lost 4 bases to trimming and J lost 0 bases; unmatched junction nucleotides: 7. Germline V gene data show CDR1 as MGHRA and CDR2 as YSYEKL. As DNA, the CDR3 is TGCGCCAGCAGCCTTGGGGGACAGGGCTACTCTGGGGCCAACGTCCTGACTTTC. This codes for CASSLGGQGYSGANVLTF.

This chain links TRBV5-1 with TRBJ2-1, with 11 bases that match TRBD2. The junction had 6 bases not matched to a gene; V was cut back by 4 bases and J by 3 bases. The germline V gene has CDR1 SGHRS and CDR2 YFSETQ. The length of the CDR3 is 16 residues. The CDR3 nucleotides are TGCGCCAGCAGCGTATCGACTAGCGGGGTCTACAATGAGCAGTTCTTC. Translated: CASSVSTSGVYNEQFF.

Of note for this clonotype: A read error may account for a junction end that differs from germline. The chain carries TRBV5-1 and TRBJ2-2, with 7 bases matching TRBD2. Germline CDR1 reads SGHRS; CDR2 reads YFSETQ. The CDR3 is made up of 15 amino acids. The CDR3 DNA reads as TGTGCCAGCAGCCTCGGGACTACTTACACCGGGGAGCTGTTTTTT. Translation gives CASSLGTTYTGELFF.

The sample holds a few counts of this clonotype. The V and J genes are TRBV7-9 and TRBJ2-1, with 7 bases lining up with TRBD2. Germline V CDR1 and CDR2: SEHNR, FQNEAQ (reference sequence). After removal of 5 bases from V and 4 bases from J, the junction contained 11 bases not matched to a gene. The CDR3 runs 16 residues. The CDR3 region is CASSPGTGGEYNEQFF. In DNA form, the CDR3 reads TGTGCCAGCAGCCCCGGGACGGGGGGAGAGTACAATGAGCAGTTCTTC.

V and J are TRBV2 and TRBJ2-1; 7 bases fit TRBD2. The CDR3 contains 14 residues. Looked up from germline, CDR1 is SNHLY and CDR2 is FYNNEI. The V gene end was trimmed by 5 bases and the J gene end by 6 bases; junction bases not matched to a gene: 7. The CDR3 spells CASSLTSPSNEQFF. Written as DNA, the CDR3 is TGTGCCAGCAGTCTGACTAGCCCCTCCAATGAGCAGTTCTTC.

This clonotype was seen a handful of times. The V call is TRBV30, the J call TRBJ1-6; 7 bases line up with TRBD1. Per the germline V gene, CDR1 is GTSNPN and CDR2 is SVGIG (reference sequence). The length of the CDR3 is 15 residues. After removal of 2 bases from V and 9 bases from J, the junction contained 10 bases not matched to a gene. The CDR3 protein is CAWSLPDRRFSPLHF. As DNA, the CDR3 is TGTGCCTGGAGTCTCCCGGACAGGAGGTTTTCACCCCTCCACTTT.

This clonotype was seen ten or more times. The chain links TRBV5-1 to TRBJ2-3; 7 positions match TRBD2. The CDR3 sequence is 15 residues long. After removal of 4 bases from V and 4 bases from J, the junction contained 9 bases not matched to a gene. Germline V gene data show CDR1 as SGHRS and CDR2 as YFSETQ. The CDR3 here is CASSKVMGGADTQYF. The CDR3 DNA reads as TGCGCCAGCAGCAAGGTCATGGGGGGGGCAGATACGCAGTATTTT.

The chain uses TRBV7-8 and TRBJ2-7; 11 bases line up with TRBD2. After removal of 2 bases from V and 2 bases from J, the junction contained 5 bases not matched to a gene. This CDR3 comprises 16 residues. From germline, CDR1 is SGHVS and CDR2 FQNEAQ. The CDR3 sequence is CASSLRVTSGTYEQYF. CDR3 DNA sequence: TGTGCCAGCAGCTTACGCGTGACTAGCGGGACCTACGAGCAGTACTTC. The complete variable domain, with remaining parts taken from reference TRBV7-8 and TRBJ2-7, reads GAGVSQSPRYKVAKRGQDVALRCDPISGHVSLFWYQQALGQGPEFLTYFQNEAQLDKSGLPSDRFFAERPEGSVSTLKIQRTQQEDSAVYLCASSLRVTSGTYEQYFGPGTRLTVT.

The sample holds a few counts of this clonotype. This chain uses TRBV20-1 with TRBJ1-2; 9 nucleotides match TRBD1. Trimming removed 3 bases from V and 4 bases from J; junction bases left unmatched: 3. The CDR3 is 13 amino acids. Germline V gene lookup returns CDR1 DFQATT and CDR2 SNEGSKA (reference sequence). The CDR3 here is CSASPDRGYGYTF. The CDR3 DNA reads as TGCAGTGCTAGTCCGGACAGGGGCTATGGCTACACCTTC.

The V gene is TRBV12-3 or TRBV12-4, the J gene TRBJ2-1; 10 bases agree with TRBD2. The V segment lost 6 bases and the J segment 5 bases; nucleotides outside the gene matches: 7. This CDR3 spans 15 amino acids. Here the CDR3 DNA reads TGTGCCAGCAGCTCCACAAGCGGGAGGGACAATGAGCAGTTCTTC. Translation gives CASSSTSGRDNEQFF.

V and J are TRBV25-1 and TRBJ2-3; D is unclear. Trimming removed 3 bases from V and 4 bases from J, with 2 bases in between. The CDR3 covers 11 residues. CDR1 is MGHDK, CDR2 SYGVNS, per germline. The CDR3 coding sequence is TGTGCCAGCAGTGACTCAGATACGCAGTATTTT. Translation: CASSDSDTQYF.

The chain couples TRBV3-1 to TRBJ2-5, with 10 bases fitting TRBD2. V was pared by 10 bases and J by 2 bases, with 10 bases of the junction left unmatched. Germline CDR1 is LGHDT and CDR2 is YNNKEL (reference sequence). The CDR3 covers 15 residues. CDR3 in DNA: TGTGCCACCTCCCGGTTGACTAGCGGGCAAGAGACCCAGTACTTC. It is translated as CATSRLTSGQETQYF.

The V gene is TRBV24-1, the J gene TRBJ2-2; D is ambiguous. This CDR3 contains 14 residues. Germline values: CDR1 KGHDR, CDR2 SFDVKD. V lost 0 bases and J 7 bases, leaving 8 bases between the germline ends. CDR3 DNA: TGTGCCACCAGTGATTTGTCCCAGGACGGGGAGCTGTTTTTT. Translating gives CATSDLSQDGELFF.

V gene TRBV3-1 combines with J gene TRBJ2-1; TRBD2 might be the D (7 bases). Germline loops: CDR1 LGHDT, CDR2 YNNKEL (reference sequence). The length of the CDR3 is 17 residues. In DNA, the CDR3 is TGTACCTTCCGAAGAGGGGGGGACCCCTTTTCCTACAATGAGCAGTTCTTC. Residues: CTFRRGGDPFSYNEQFF.

The CDR3 nucleotides read TGCAGCGTTGGACCTGGGCAAGGTAAAGGGTTCTTC. Translation gives CSVGPGQGKGFF. The chain joins TRBV29-1 to TRBJ2-1; D gene ambiguous. The CDR3 covers 12 residues. Germline values: CDR1 SQVTM, CDR2 ANQGSEA. V shed 4 bases and J shed 15 bases, with 19 bases lying between them.

The rearrangement uses TRBV5-5 and TRBJ2-1; 7 bases line up with TRBD2. This CDR3 is built from 16 residues. J lost 4 bases, V lost 7 bases, and 14 bases had no gene match. CDR1 and CDR2 (germline): SGHKS, YYEKEE (reference sequence). This CDR3 reads CASSLTGGSAYNEQFF. The CDR3 nucleotides are TGTGCCAGCTCACTCACCGGCGGGAGTGCATACAATGAGCAGTTCTTC.

The CDR3 sequence: CASSQRGRTEQFF. CDR3 bases: TGTGCCAGCAGCCAAAGGGGGCGGACTGAGCAGTTCTTC. This chain uses TRBV14 with TRBJ2-1, with 7 bases matching TRBD1. The V gene end was trimmed by 2 bases and the J gene end by 9 bases; junction bases not matched to a gene: 4. Per the germline V gene, CDR1 is SGHDN and CDR2 is FVKESK. The CDR3 contains 13 residues. Full variable domain (remainder filled in from reference TRBV14 and TRBJ2-1): EAGVTQFPSHSVIEKGQTVTLRCDPISGHDNLYWYRRVMGKEIKFLLHFVKESKQDESGMPNNRFLAERTGGTYSTLKVQPAELEDSGVYFCASSQRGRTEQFFGPGTRLTVL.